This T cell receptor beta chain was sequenced for a study of shared clonotypes between healthy human individuals. The protocol was immunoSEQ multiplex PCR, while the TCRdb copy is restricted to in-frame clones and leaves out a portion. This table holds some 1,100,000 clones, 75% to 85% found once. A single count supports this clone. Its matching antigen is unknown. General study points: Represented genetic and exposure-history diversity was restricted by having few donors. Read depth was anticipated to influence clonotype sharing among donors. Clonotypes shared by all four sorted-subset donors had higher generation probabilities than non-shared clonotypes.

The sample consisted of memory CD4+ T cells from PBMCs. Subset here: CD45RA-negative fraction. This receptor was identified in a man between 18 and 29 years old in good health. Some clones in this sample may be carry-over from other donors' samples.

The CDR3 sequence: CASSLASGSYLGEQYF. Written as DNA, the CDR3 is TGTGCCAGCAGCTTAGCCAGCGGGAGTTACCTGGGGGAGCAGTACTTC. The V and J genes are TRBV11-2 and TRBJ2-7; TRBD2 aligns across 8 bases. The germline CDR1 and CDR2 sequences are SGHAT and FQNNGV. Unmatched junction bases numbered 12, after V lost 1 base and J lost 7 bases. The CDR3 has 16 residues.